Each of the 9 T cell receptor beta chains below was sequenced from the same sample in a study of blood T cells in healthy people across ages. Using a J-beta primer mix together with a sample-barcoded 5' primer, a second PCR was run for about 6 to 11 cycles. One entry per CDR3 protein, called by TCRdb with MiXCR from the 5' RACE reads. This table has about 1.5 million distinct CDR3 sequences, under 55% appearing once. Sequencing was done on a sample of blood. The receptors derive from a woman in her late teens or twenties in good health.

This clonotype was recorded once. The chain combines TRBV20-1 with TRBJ2-7, with 10 bases lining up with TRBD2. CDR3 size: 14 residues. Germline CDR1 and CDR2: DFQATT and SNEGSKA (reference sequence). The V gene end was trimmed by 6 bases and the J gene end by 3 bases; junction bases not matched to a gene: 8. This CDR3 reads CSARTSGTLYEQYF. DNA for the CDR3: TGCAGTGCGAGAACTAGCGGGACCCTCTACGAGCAGTACTTC.

V usage is TRBV20-1 and J usage is TRBJ1-2; no clear D gene. The CDR3 has 10 amino acids. Germline CDR1 is DFQATT and CDR2 is SNEGSKA (reference sequence). V lost 3 bases and J lost 7, with 6 bases in between. The CDR3 sequence: CSASEGGYTF. CDR3 sequence (DNA): TGCAGTGCTAGTGAGGGTGGCTACACCTTC.

In nucleotides, the CDR3 is TGCAGTGCTAGCGCCACCCGTAACTATGGCTACACCTTC. Translating gives CSASATRNYGYTF. The chain recombines TRBV20-1 with TRBJ1-2; D gene unclear. The ends were cut back, 3 bases at V and 1 base at J, with 9 bases in the middle. CDR3 size: 13 residues. Per the germline V gene, CDR1 is DFQATT and CDR2 is SNEGSKA (reference sequence).

This clonotype was recorded a few times. The gene calls are TRBV7-9 and TRBJ2-3, with 8 nucleotides matching TRBD2. Trimming removed 2 bases from V and 3 bases from J; junction bases left unmatched: 7. CDR3 length: 16 amino acids. Germline V lookup: CDR1 SEHNR, CDR2 FQNEAQ (reference sequence). In nucleotides, the CDR3 is TGTGCCAGCAGCTTAAGGTGGGGCGGGAGGACAGATACGCAGTATTTT. It is translated as CASSLRWGGRTDTQYF.

V is TRBV5-4 and J is TRBJ2-1; 9 bases map to TRBD2. Germline-derived CDR1 and CDR2 are SGHNT and YYREEE (reference sequence). CDR3 length equals 15 residues. V gave up 2 bases and J gave up 8 bases; unmatched junction bases: 8. As DNA, the CDR3 is TGTGCCAGCAGCTTTGGTAGCGGGAGATCCTATGAGCAGTTCTTC. This encodes CASSFGSGRSYEQFF.

The table lists this clonotype with a few counts. Since a much larger clone is just one base distant, this may be a read error. The chain has TRBV20-1 and TRBJ2-5; a possible D gene is TRBD2 (6 bases). The V end lost 5 bases, the J end lost 11 bases, and 18 bases lay between the germline ends. CDR3 length: 12 amino acids. Germline-derived CDR1 and CDR2 are DFQATT and SNEGSKA (reference sequence). CDR3 in amino acids: CSAVRTSSEQYF. The CDR3 nucleotides are TGCAGTGCTGTCAGAACTAGCAGTGAGCAGTACTTC.

The genes are TRBV24-1 and TRBJ2-6; D is uncertain. Trimming cost V 4 bases and J 0 bases, with 9 bases left between them. The CDR3 is 16 amino acids. CDR1 is KGHDR and CDR2 is SFDVKD in the germline V gene. The CDR3 reads CATSDADLSGANVLTF. CDR3 bases: TGTGCCACCAGTGACGCGGATCTCTCTGGGGCCAACGTCCTGACTTTC.

This clonotype was counted between two and nine times. The J gene is TRBJ2-1, the V gene TRBV7-2, with a weak D call TRBD2 (6 bases). The CDR3 spans 14 residues. Germline V gene lookup returns CDR1 SGHTA and CDR2 FQGNSA. V was trimmed by 1 base and J by 9 bases, leaving 13 bases between them. The CDR3 DNA reads as TGTGCCAGCAGCTTAGGTTTGGCGGGAACTGAGCAGTTCTTC. Its translation: CASSLGLAGTEQFF.

CDR3 amino acids: CSVPQGRGYTF. CDR3 DNA sequence: TGCAGTGTTCCACAGGGCCGTGGCTACACCTTC. This chain uses TRBV20-1 with TRBJ1-2, with D possibly being TRBD1 (6 bases). Trimming removed 7 bases from V and 7 bases from J, with 13 bases in between. The germline gives CDR1 DFQATT, CDR2 SNEGSKA (reference sequence). This CDR3 has 11 residues.